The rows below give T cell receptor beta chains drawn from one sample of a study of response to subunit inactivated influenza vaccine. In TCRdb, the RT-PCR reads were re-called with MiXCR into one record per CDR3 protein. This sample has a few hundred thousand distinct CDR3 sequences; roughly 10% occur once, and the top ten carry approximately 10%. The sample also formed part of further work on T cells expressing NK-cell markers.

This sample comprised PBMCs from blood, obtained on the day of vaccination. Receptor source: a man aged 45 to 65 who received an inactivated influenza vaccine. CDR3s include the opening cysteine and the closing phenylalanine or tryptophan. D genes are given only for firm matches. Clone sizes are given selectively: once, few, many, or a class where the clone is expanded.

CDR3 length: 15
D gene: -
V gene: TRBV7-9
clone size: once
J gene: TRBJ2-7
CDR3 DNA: TGTGCCAGCAGCTTAGGGGGATGGGGACCCTACGAGCAGTACTTC
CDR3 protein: CASSLGGWGPYEQYF

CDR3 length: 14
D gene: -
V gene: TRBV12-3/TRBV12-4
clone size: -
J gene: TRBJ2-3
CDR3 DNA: TGTGCCAGCGGGGAGGCGCGGGGCACAGATACGCAGTATTTT
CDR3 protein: CASGEARGTDTQYF

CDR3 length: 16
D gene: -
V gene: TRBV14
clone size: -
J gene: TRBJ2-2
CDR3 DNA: TGTGCCAGCAGCCACCAACAGGCGGCGAACACCGGGGAGCTGTTTTTT
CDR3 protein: CASSHQQAANTGELFF

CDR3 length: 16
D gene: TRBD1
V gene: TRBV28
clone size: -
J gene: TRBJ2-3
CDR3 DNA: TGTGCCAGCAGTTTTGGCACAGGGGTTGGCACAGATACGCAGTATTTT
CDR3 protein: CASSFGTGVGTDTQYF

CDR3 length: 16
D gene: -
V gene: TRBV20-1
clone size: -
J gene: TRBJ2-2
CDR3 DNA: TGCAGTGCTAGAGCTCTGGCGAGCGAGAACACCGGGGAGCTGTTTTTT
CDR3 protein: CSARALASENTGELFF

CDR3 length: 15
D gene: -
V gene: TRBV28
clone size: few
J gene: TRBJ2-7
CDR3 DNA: TGTGCCAGCTCGACAGCCTCGTCCTTGTGGGGGAAGCAGTACTTC
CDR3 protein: CASSTASSLWGKQYF

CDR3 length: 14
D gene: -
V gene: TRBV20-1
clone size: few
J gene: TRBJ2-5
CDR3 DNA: TGCAGTGCTAGGGCAGGAGGCAGACAAGAGACCCAGTACTTC
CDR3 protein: CSARAGGRQETQYF

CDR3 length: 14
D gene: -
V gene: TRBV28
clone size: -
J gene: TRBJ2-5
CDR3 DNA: TGTGCCAGCAGCAACGACCCGAGCTATCGCACCCAGTACTTC
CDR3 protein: CASSNDPSYRTQYF

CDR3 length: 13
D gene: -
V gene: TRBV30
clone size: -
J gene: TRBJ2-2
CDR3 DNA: TGTGCCTGGAGTGGACTCGTTTCCGGGGAGCTGTTTTTT
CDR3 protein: CAWSGLVSGELFF

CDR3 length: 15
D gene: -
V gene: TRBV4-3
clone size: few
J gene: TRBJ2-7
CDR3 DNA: TGCGCCAGCAGCCGGCAGCCTTCGGGGTCCTACGAGCAGTACTTC
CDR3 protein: CASSRQPSGSYEQYF

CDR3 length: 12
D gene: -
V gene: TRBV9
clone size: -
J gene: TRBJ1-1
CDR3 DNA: TGTGCCAGCAGCGCCGTGAACACTGAAGCTTTCTTT
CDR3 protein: CASSAVNTEAFF

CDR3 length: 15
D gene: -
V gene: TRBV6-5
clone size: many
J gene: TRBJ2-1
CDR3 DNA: TGTGCCAGCAGTTACGAGGTGAGCACCTACAATGAGCAGTTCTTC
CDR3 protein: CASSYEVSTYNEQFF

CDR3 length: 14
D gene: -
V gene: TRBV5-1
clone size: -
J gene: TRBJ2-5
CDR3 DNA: TGCGCCAGCAGCTTGGGGAACAGCCAAGAGACCCAGTACTTC
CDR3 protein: CASSLGNSQETQYF

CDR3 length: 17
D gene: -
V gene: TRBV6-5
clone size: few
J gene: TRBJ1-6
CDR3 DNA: TGTGCCAGCAGTTACCCCCCTCGAAGGAACTATAATTCACCCCTCCACTTT
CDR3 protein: CASSYPPRRNYNSPLHF

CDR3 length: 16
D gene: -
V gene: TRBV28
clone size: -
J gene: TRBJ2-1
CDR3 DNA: TGTGCCAGCAGTTTAATGTCGAAGTTGACCTACAATGAGCAGTTCTTC
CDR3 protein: CASSLMSKLTYNEQFF

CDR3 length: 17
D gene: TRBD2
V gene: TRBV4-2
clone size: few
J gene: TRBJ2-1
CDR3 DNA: TGTGCCAGCAGCCAGCCTCTAGCGGGGGGATACTACAATGAGCAGTTCTTC
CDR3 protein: CASSQPLAGGYYNEQFF

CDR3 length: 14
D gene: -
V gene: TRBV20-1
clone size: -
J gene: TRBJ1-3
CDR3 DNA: TGCAGTGCTACAACGGACAGAGGGTGGAACACCATATATTTT
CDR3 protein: CSATTDRGWNTIYF

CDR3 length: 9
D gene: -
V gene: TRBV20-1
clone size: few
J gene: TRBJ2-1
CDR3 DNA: TGCAGTGCTAGAATTGAGCAGTTCTTC
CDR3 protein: CSARIEQFF

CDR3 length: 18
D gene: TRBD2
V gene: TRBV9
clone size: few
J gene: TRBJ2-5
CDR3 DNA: TGTGCCAGCAGCGTAGCTAGCGGGAGGGCCTCCGGCGAAGAGACCCAGTACTTC
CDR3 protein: CASSVASGRASGEETQYF

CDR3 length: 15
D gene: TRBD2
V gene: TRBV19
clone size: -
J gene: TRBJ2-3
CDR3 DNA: TGTGCCAGTAGTACGGGACTAGCAGACACAGATACGCAGTATTTT
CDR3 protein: CASSTGLADTDTQYF

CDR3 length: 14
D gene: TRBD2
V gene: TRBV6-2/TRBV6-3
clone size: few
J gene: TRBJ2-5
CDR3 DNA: TGTGCCAGCAGTTATAATAGCGGGAGAGAGACCCAGTACTTC
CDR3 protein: CASSYNSGRETQYF

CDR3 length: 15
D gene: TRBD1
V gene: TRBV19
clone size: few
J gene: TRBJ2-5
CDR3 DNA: TGTGCCAGTAGTGTCCGGGACAGGGTCCAAGAGACCCAGTACTTC
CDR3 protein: CASSVRDRVQETQYF

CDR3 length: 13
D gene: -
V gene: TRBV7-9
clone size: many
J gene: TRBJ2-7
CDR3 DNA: TGTGCCAGCAGCTTCGGGGAAACCTACGAGCAGTACTTC
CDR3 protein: CASSFGETYEQYF

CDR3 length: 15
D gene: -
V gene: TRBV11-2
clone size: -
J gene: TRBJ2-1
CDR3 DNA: TGTGCCAGCAGCTTAGAGGCAATTCCCTACAATGAGCAGTTCTTC
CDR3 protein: CASSLEAIPYNEQFF

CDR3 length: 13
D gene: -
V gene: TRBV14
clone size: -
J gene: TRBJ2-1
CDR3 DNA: TGTGCCAGCAGCCAAATATCCGGGGTTGAGCAGTTCTTC
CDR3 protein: CASSQISGVEQFF

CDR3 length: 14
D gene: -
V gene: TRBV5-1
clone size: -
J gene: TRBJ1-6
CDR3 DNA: TGCGCCAGCAGCTTCGAACAGGGCAATTCACCCCTCCACTTT
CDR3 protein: CASSFEQGNSPLHF

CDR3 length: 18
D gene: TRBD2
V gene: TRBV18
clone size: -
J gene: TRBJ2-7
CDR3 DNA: TGTGCCAGCTCACCGGGACAGGGATTACTAGCGGGAGTTTACGAGCAGTACTTC
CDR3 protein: CASSPGQGLLAGVYEQYF

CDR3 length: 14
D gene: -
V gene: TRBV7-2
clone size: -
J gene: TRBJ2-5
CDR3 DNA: TGTGCCAGCAGCTTAAAACCAGCTAGGGAGACCCAGTACTTC
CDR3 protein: CASSLKPARETQYF

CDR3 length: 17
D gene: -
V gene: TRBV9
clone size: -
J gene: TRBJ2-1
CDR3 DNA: TGTGCCAGCAGCCTCCGTCTCGACCAGTACTCCTACAATGAGCAGTTCTTC
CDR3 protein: CASSLRLDQYSYNEQFF

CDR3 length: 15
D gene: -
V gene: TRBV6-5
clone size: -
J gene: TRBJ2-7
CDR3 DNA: TGTGCCAGCAGTTACTGGCGGAATGAGGCGTACGAGCAGTACTTC
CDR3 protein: CASSYWRNEAYEQYF

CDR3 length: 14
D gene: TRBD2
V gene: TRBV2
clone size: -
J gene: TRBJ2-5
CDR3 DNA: TGTGCCAGCAAGGGACTAGCGCGCCAAGGGACCCAGTACTTC
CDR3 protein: CASKGLARQGTQYF

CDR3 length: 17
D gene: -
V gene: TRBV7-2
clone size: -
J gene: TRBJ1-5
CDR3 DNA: TGTGCCAGCAGCTTAGTTCCGGGGGCAAGCGGATATCAGCCCCAGCATTTT
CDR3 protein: CASSLVPGASGYQPQHF

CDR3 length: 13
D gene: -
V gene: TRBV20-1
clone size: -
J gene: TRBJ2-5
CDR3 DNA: TGCAGTGCTAGCAGGCAGACCCAAGAGACCCAGTACTTC
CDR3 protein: CSASRQTQETQYF

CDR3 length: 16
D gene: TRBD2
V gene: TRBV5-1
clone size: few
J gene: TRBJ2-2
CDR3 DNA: TGCGCCAGCAGCAAAGAGCGGGGGGGCAACACCGGGGAGCTGTTTTTT
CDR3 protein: CASSKERGGNTGELFF

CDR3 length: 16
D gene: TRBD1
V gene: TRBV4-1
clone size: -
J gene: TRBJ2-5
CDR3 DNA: TGCGCCAGCAGCAAAGTCACCGGGACAGTTAAAGAGACCCAGTACTTC
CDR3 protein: CASSKVTGTVKETQYF

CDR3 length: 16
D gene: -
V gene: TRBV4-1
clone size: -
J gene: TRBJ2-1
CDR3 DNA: TGCGCCAGCAGCCAGACCCCACGCCGTGCAGGCGGTGAGCAGTTCTTC
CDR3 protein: CASSQTPRRAGGEQFF

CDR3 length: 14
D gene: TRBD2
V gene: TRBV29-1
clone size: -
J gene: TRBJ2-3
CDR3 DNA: TGCAGCGTTGAAGTGCGGGAGGGTACAGATACGCAGTATTTT
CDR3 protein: CSVEVREGTDTQYF

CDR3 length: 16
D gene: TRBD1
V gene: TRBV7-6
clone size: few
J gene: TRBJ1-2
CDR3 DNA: TGTGCCAGCAGCTTAGTGTCGCGGACAGGACCTTATGGCTACACCTTC
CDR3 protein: CASSLVSRTGPYGYTF

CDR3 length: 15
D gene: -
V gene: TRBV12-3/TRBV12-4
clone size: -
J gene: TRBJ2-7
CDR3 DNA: TGTGCCAGCACCCCCCGGCCAGGGAGCTCCTACGAGCAGTACTTC
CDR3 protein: CASTPRPGSSYEQYF

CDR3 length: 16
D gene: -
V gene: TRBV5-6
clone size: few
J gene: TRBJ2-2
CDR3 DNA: TGTGCCAGCAGCTTGGACCTTTTTGCGAACACCGGGGAGCTGTTTTTT
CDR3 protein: CASSLDLFANTGELFF